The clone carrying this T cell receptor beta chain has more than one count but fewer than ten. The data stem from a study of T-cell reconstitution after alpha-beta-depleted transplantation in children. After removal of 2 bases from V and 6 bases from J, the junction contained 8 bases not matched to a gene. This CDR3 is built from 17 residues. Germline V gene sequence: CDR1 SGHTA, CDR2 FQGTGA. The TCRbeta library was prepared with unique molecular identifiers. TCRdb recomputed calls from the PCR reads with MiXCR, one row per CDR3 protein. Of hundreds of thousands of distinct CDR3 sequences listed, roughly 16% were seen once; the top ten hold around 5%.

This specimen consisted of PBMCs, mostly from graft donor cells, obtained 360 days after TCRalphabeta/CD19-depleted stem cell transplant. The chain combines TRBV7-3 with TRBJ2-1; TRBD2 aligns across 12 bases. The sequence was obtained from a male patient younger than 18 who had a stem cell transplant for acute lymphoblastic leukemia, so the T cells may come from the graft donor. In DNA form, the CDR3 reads TGTGCCAGCAGCTTAGCCTCCTCTAGCGGGAGGGGCAATGAGCAGTTCTTC. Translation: CASSLASSSGRGNEQFF.